This T cell receptor beta chain was recorded in a study of STAT5B mutations in CD4+ large granular lymphocyte leukemia. Study summary: The CDR3 'QG' motif was associated with a particular HLA allele among healthy donors. Findings of the study overall: Patient CD4-sorted repertoires stayed more clonal than healthy ones after leukemic-clone removal. Main leukemic clonotypes were patient-specific, but approximately 27% appeared at low frequency elsewhere. Top patient clones used TRBV06 genes more often: 8/27 versus 2/35 in controls.

In regard to this clone: Its antigen is currently unknown.

The CDR3 has 15 residues. V dropped 1 base and J dropped 9; count of bases not matched to a gene: 6. Per germline, CDR1 SGHDN and CDR2 FVKESK. TCRdb's copy holds only in-frame clones and misses some; the assay was immunoSEQ multiplex PCR. The sample includes around 27,000 clones, less than 85% seen only once; the top ten take approximately 3.3%. This sequence joins TRBV14 and TRBJ2-1, with 10 bases aligning to TRBD1. The clonotype originates from a human donor in good health. Sequencing used CD4+ T cells from blood buffy coats. CDR3 residues: CASSQGTGGVREQFF. CDR3 DNA: TGTGCCAGCAGCCAAGGGACAGGGGGAGTCCGTGAGCAGTTCTTC.